The entry that follows covers one T cell receptor beta chain sequence. Its specificity is unknown. The TCRbeta library incorporated unique molecular identifiers. From the PCR reads, TCRdb called clonotypes with MiXCR, one entry per CDR3 protein. The profile shows some 80,000 distinct CDR3 sequences, 15% to 20% of them singletons. The CDR3 has 13 amino acids. This specimen belongs to a study of T-cell reconstitution after alpha-beta-depleted transplantation in children. Study results and caveats: When one year had passed after transplant, most T-cell counts and diversity came from newly produced T cells.

This sequence was found in a male patient aged 2 to 9 who had a stem cell transplant for acute lymphoblastic leukemia, so the T cells may come from the graft donor. The chain joins TRBV21-1 to TRBJ2-7; TRBD1 was called by the table and not checked on the DNA. TRBV21-1 has pseudogene status. This sample comprised PBMCs, mostly from graft donor cells, obtained 360 days after TCRalphabeta/CD19-depleted stem cell transplant. The CDR3 coding sequence is TGTGCCAGCAGCAAAGAACAGGCTTACGAGCAGTACTTC. This sequence encodes CASSKEQAYEQYF.